This passage covers 4 T cell receptor beta chains from one sample sequenced in a study of neoadjuvant nivolumab and ipilimumab in lung cancer. Repertoires were generated with immunoSEQ multiplex PCR, while TCRdb's copy carries only in-frame clones and drops some. The sample holds some 30,000 clones, about nine tenths seen once. Sample: peripheral blood, taken after neoadjuvant nivolumab, alone or with ipilimumab, at or shortly before surgery. The receptors were sampled from an adult with non-small cell lung cancer.

This chain joins TRBV6-6 and TRBJ1-1; D is uncertain. The CDR3 has 15 residues. Germline V CDR1 and CDR2: MNHNY, SVGAGI (reference sequence). Trimming pared 0 bases from V and 3 bases from J, leaving 11 bases between. The CDR3 region is CASSYSRGMYTEAFF. CDR3 in DNA: TGTGCCAGCAGTTACTCCCGGGGAATGTACACTGAAGCTTTCTTT.

The chain carries TRBV27 and TRBJ1-2, with D perhaps TRBD1 (6 bases). CDR3 size: 16 residues. Germline V CDR1 and CDR2: MNHEY, SMNVEV (reference sequence). The ends were cut back, 6 bases at V and 8 bases at J, with 25 bases in the middle. The CDR3 sequence: CASSLLGQPETRGYTF. The CDR3 nucleotides read TGTGCCAGCAGCCTACTAGGACAGCCAGAAACCAGAGGCTACACCTTC.

V and J are TRBV5-8 and TRBJ1-2; 7 bases are shared with TRBD1. The CDR3 spans 14 residues. Germline loops: CDR1 SGHTS, CDR2 YDEGEE. V shed 6 bases, J shed 0 bases, and the junction held 5 bases outside the gene matches. The CDR3 sequence is CASNEGQANYGYTF. In nucleotides, the CDR3 is TGTGCCAGCAATGAAGGACAGGCTAACTATGGCTACACCTTC. The complete variable domain, with remaining parts taken from reference TRBV5-8 and TRBJ1-2, reads EAGVTQSPTHLIKTRGQQATLRCSPISGHTSVYWYQQALGLGLQFLLWYDEGEERNRGNFPPRFSGRQFPNYSSELNVNALELEDSALYLCASNEGQANYGYTFGSGTRLTVV.

V and J are TRBV5-4 and TRBJ2-2, with unresolved D. This CDR3 region has 14 residues. Germline assignment: CDR1 SGHNT and CDR2 YYREEE (reference sequence). V dropped 2 bases and J dropped 4 bases, with 9 bases sitting between them. The CDR3: CASSLDTRTGELFF. The CDR3 nucleotides are TGTGCCAGCAGCTTAGACACACGCACCGGGGAGCTGTTTTTT.